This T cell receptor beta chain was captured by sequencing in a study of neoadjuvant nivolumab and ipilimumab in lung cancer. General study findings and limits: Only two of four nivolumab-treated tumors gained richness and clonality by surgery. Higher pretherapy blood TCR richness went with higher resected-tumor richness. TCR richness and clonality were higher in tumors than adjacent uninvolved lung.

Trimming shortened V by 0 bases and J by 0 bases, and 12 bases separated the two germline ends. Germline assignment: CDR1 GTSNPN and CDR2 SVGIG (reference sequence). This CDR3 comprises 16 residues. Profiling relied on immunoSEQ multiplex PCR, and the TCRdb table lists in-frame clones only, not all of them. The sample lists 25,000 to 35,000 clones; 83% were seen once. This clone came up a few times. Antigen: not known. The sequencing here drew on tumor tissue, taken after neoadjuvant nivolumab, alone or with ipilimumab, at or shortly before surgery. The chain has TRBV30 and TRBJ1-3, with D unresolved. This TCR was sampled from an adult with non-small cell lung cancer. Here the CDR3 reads CAWSVMRTSSGNTIYF. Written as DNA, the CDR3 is TGTGCCTGGAGTGTAATGAGAACGAGCTCTGGAAACACCATATATTTT.